The rows below give T cell receptor beta chains drawn from one sample of a study of T-cell reconstitution after alpha-beta-depleted transplantation in children. TCRdb recomputed calls from the PCR reads with MiXCR, one row per CDR3 protein. The data show under 150,000 distinct CDR3 sequences, more than 9.5% seen once. The material was PBMCs, mostly from graft donor cells, obtained 180 days after TCRalphabeta/CD19-depleted stem cell transplant. The receptors were sampled from a girl under three years old who had a stem cell transplant for combined immunodeficiency, so the T cells may come from the graft donor. CDR3s include the opening cysteine and the closing phenylalanine or tryptophan. Fields, in order: CDR3 DNA, CDR3 protein, D gene, clone size, V gene, J gene. A D gene is named only where the DNA matches it firmly. Clone size is given for some rows only: seen once, a few or many times, or a class if the clone is expanded.

CDR3nt: TGTGCTAGTGGTTTGGCGGGAACGAACATTCAGTACTTC
CDR3aa: CASGLAGTNIQYF
d_gene: -
abundance: -
v_gene: TRBV12-5
j_gene: TRBJ2-4

CDR3nt: TGTGCCAGCTCACCTGGACGCAGGGCCAATGAGCAGTTCTTC
CDR3aa: CASSPGRRANEQFF
d_gene: -
abundance: -
v_gene: TRBV18
j_gene: TRBJ2-1

CDR3nt: TGCAGCGTGGCGGGTTCTACCTACAATGAGCAGTTCTTC
CDR3aa: CSVAGSTYNEQFF
d_gene: -
abundance: once
v_gene: TRBV29-1
j_gene: TRBJ2-1

CDR3nt: TGCAGCGTTGGGACAGGGTACTCCAAAAACATTCAGTACTTC
CDR3aa: CSVGTGYSKNIQYF
d_gene: TRBD1
abundance: many
v_gene: TRBV29-1
j_gene: TRBJ2-4

CDR3nt: TGTGCCACCAGTGACAATAGCGGGAGCGGGCGGGAGCAGTTCTTC
CDR3aa: CATSDNSGSGREQFF
d_gene: TRBD2
abundance: few
v_gene: TRBV24-1
j_gene: TRBJ2-1

CDR3nt: TGTGCCAGCAGCTTGGATGTCAGTAGAACTGAAGCTTTCTTT
CDR3aa: CASSLDVSRTEAFF
d_gene: -
abundance: few
v_gene: TRBV5-5
j_gene: TRBJ1-1

CDR3nt: TGTGCCAGCAGTTTATATCAGGGAAGCCCCGGGGAGCTGTTTTTT
CDR3aa: CASSLYQGSPGELFF
d_gene: -
abundance: few
v_gene: TRBV28
j_gene: TRBJ2-2

CDR3nt: TGTGCCAGCAGCCAAGAAGAGGGGGCCTACGAGCAGTACTTC
CDR3aa: CASSQEEGAYEQYF
d_gene: -
abundance: many
v_gene: TRBV4-2
j_gene: TRBJ2-7

CDR3nt: TGTGCCAGCAGCCCGACTATGGGTTACTCTAGCACAGATACGCAGTATTTT
CDR3aa: CASSPTMGYSSTDTQYF
d_gene: -
abundance: many
v_gene: TRBV7-9
j_gene: TRBJ2-3

CDR3nt: TGTGCCAGCAGCGTAGACATCAGGGGAGGTTCTGGGGCCAACGTCCTGACTTTC
CDR3aa: CASSVDIRGGSGANVLTF
d_gene: -
abundance: -
v_gene: TRBV9
j_gene: TRBJ2-6

CDR3nt: TGTGCCAGTAGTATCCCCGGGACAGTGATCTATGGCTACACCTTC
CDR3aa: CASSIPGTVIYGYTF
d_gene: TRBD1
abundance: few
v_gene: TRBV19
j_gene: TRBJ1-2

CDR3nt: TGTGCCATCAGCCAAGGGAGAAGGGACAGCAATCAGCCCCAGCATTTT
CDR3aa: CAISQGRRDSNQPQHF
d_gene: -
abundance: -
v_gene: TRBV10-3
j_gene: TRBJ1-5

CDR3nt: TGTGCCAGCAGTTTAGGGACCCACTACAATGAGCAGTTCTTC
CDR3aa: CASSLGTHYNEQFF
d_gene: -
abundance: many
v_gene: TRBV12-3/TRBV12-4
j_gene: TRBJ2-1

CDR3nt: TGCAGCGTTGAAGGGGATGGCGGTGGAAACACCATATATTTT
CDR3aa: CSVEGDGGGNTIYF
d_gene: -
abundance: few
v_gene: TRBV29-1
j_gene: TRBJ1-3

CDR3nt: TGCAGCGTTGCACTGCGGGGACCTTCCTACGAGCAGTACTTC
CDR3aa: CSVALRGPSYEQYF
d_gene: -
abundance: once
v_gene: TRBV29-1
j_gene: TRBJ2-7

CDR3nt: TGCAGTGCTATGACTCCGAGCGGGCGCACAGATACGCAGTATTTT
CDR3aa: CSAMTPSGRTDTQYF
d_gene: -
abundance: -
v_gene: TRBV20-1
j_gene: TRBJ2-3

CDR3nt: TGCAGTGCTTCTCCCGGGACTAGCGGGAGGGGGCCCTACGAGCAGTACTTC
CDR3aa: CSASPGTSGRGPYEQYF
d_gene: TRBD2
abundance: few
v_gene: TRBV20-1
j_gene: TRBJ2-7

CDR3nt: TGTGCCATCAGTGAGTCGGTTAGCGGGAGTAAGGGGAGTGAGCAGTTCTTC
CDR3aa: CAISESVSGSKGSEQFF
d_gene: TRBD2
abundance: -
v_gene: TRBV10-3
j_gene: TRBJ2-1

CDR3nt: TGTGCCACCAGCAGAGATGCCGGGCTAGCGGGAGGCCTTACCTACGAGCAGTACTTC
CDR3aa: CATSRDAGLAGGLTYEQYF
d_gene: TRBD2
abundance: few
v_gene: TRBV15
j_gene: TRBJ2-7

CDR3nt: TGTGCCAGCTCCCCTCTGGGGGCCTACGAGCAGTACTTC
CDR3aa: CASSPLGAYEQYF
d_gene: -
abundance: -
v_gene: TRBV18
j_gene: TRBJ2-7

CDR3nt: TGTGCCAGCTCACTCCCCGGGACTAGCGGCGGTGATACGCAGTATTTT
CDR3aa: CASSLPGTSGGDTQYF
d_gene: TRBD2
abundance: -
v_gene: TRBV18
j_gene: TRBJ2-3

CDR3nt: TGTGCCAGCAGCTTAGTTGGGAACTACAATGAGCAGTTCTTC
CDR3aa: CASSLVGNYNEQFF
d_gene: -
abundance: -
v_gene: TRBV7-9
j_gene: TRBJ2-1

CDR3nt: TGCGCCAGCAGTGGGGAGAACATTCAGTACTTC
CDR3aa: CASSGENIQYF
d_gene: -
abundance: few
v_gene: TRBV10-2
j_gene: TRBJ2-4

CDR3nt: TGCGCCAGCAGCCAAGGGACAGGGTGGGACGAGCAGTACTTC
CDR3aa: CASSQGTGWDEQYF
d_gene: TRBD1
abundance: -
v_gene: TRBV4-3
j_gene: TRBJ2-7

CDR3nt: TGTGCCACCAGCAGAGATCTCGTACAGGGGGCGCAGGGCTACACCTTC
CDR3aa: CATSRDLVQGAQGYTF
d_gene: TRBD1
abundance: few
v_gene: TRBV15
j_gene: TRBJ1-2

CDR3nt: TGTGCCATCAGTGATATTACGGGCTACGAGCAGTACTTC
CDR3aa: CAISDITGYEQYF
d_gene: -
abundance: many
v_gene: TRBV10-3
j_gene: TRBJ2-7

CDR3nt: TGCAGCGTTGACGGTGGGCCAGATACGCAGTATTTT
CDR3aa: CSVDGGPDTQYF
d_gene: -
abundance: few
v_gene: TRBV29-1
j_gene: TRBJ2-3

CDR3nt: TGTGCCAGCAGCCAAGATCGAGGACAGGTACAAGAGACCCAGTACTTC
CDR3aa: CASSQDRGQVQETQYF
d_gene: TRBD1
abundance: few
v_gene: TRBV14
j_gene: TRBJ2-5

CDR3nt: TGTGCCAGCAGCTGGGACAGGAGGCCCGCGAACACCGGGGAGCTGTTTTTT
CDR3aa: CASSWDRRPANTGELFF
d_gene: TRBD1
abundance: -
v_gene: TRBV7-8
j_gene: TRBJ2-2

CDR3nt: TGCGCCAGCAGCCACGGGAGTCTCCTAGCCAAAAACATTCAGTACTTC
CDR3aa: CASSHGSLLAKNIQYF
d_gene: -
abundance: -
v_gene: TRBV5-1
j_gene: TRBJ2-4

CDR3nt: TGTGCCAGCAGCTTGGGGGGGCCGGCCCAAGAGACCCAGTACTTC
CDR3aa: CASSLGGPAQETQYF
d_gene: -
abundance: few
v_gene: TRBV7-7
j_gene: TRBJ2-5

CDR3nt: TGTGCCAGCTCACCAGGGGCGAGGGCTCCGAGCACTGAAGCTTTCTTT
CDR3aa: CASSPGARAPSTEAFF
d_gene: -
abundance: many
v_gene: TRBV18
j_gene: TRBJ1-1

CDR3nt: TGCAGCGTTGACCTAGCGGGAGGGCCTGAGGAGCAGTACTTC
CDR3aa: CSVDLAGGPEEQYF
d_gene: TRBD2
abundance: -
v_gene: TRBV29-1
j_gene: TRBJ2-7

CDR3nt: TGCAGCGTTGAGGGCGGGAGGAGCACAGATACGCAGTATTTT
CDR3aa: CSVEGGRSTDTQYF
d_gene: TRBD2
abundance: -
v_gene: TRBV29-1
j_gene: TRBJ2-3

CDR3nt: TGTGCCAGCACCCCAAGGCTCTTCTCCTACGAGCAGTACTTC
CDR3aa: CASTPRLFSYEQYF
d_gene: -
abundance: -
v_gene: TRBV7-2
j_gene: TRBJ2-7

CDR3nt: TGCAGTGCTAGAGGGTCGGCCAGGGGGGGCCGCAATGAGCAGTTCTTC
CDR3aa: CSARGSARGGRNEQFF
d_gene: -
abundance: -
v_gene: TRBV20-1
j_gene: TRBJ2-1

CDR3nt: TGTGCCAGCAGTTATACGAGAGGGGATCGGGAGCAGTACTTC
CDR3aa: CASSYTRGDREQYF
d_gene: -
abundance: few
v_gene: TRBV6-5
j_gene: TRBJ2-7

CDR3nt: TGCAGTGCTAGCTCTGGACAGGGGGCAACAGATACGCAGTATTTT
CDR3aa: CSASSGQGATDTQYF
d_gene: TRBD1
abundance: -
v_gene: TRBV20-1
j_gene: TRBJ2-3

CDR3nt: TGTGCCAGCACTAATGGGGCCGGGACCTACAATGAGCAGTTCTTC
CDR3aa: CASTNGAGTYNEQFF
d_gene: -
abundance: few
v_gene: TRBV12-3/TRBV12-4
j_gene: TRBJ2-1

CDR3nt: TGTGCCAGCAGCTTAGTTCCAGGGGACAATGAGCAGTTCTTC
CDR3aa: CASSLVPGDNEQFF
d_gene: -
abundance: -
v_gene: TRBV7-2
j_gene: TRBJ2-1

CDR3nt: TGTGCCAGCAGCTTATGGCGGGAGGGCCCCTACAATGAGCAGTTCTTC
CDR3aa: CASSLWREGPYNEQFF
d_gene: TRBD2
abundance: many
v_gene: TRBV11-2
j_gene: TRBJ2-1

CDR3nt: TGCAGTGCTAGAAGGGGCAGCGGGAGTATTTCGAGGTACAATGAGCAGTTCTTC
CDR3aa: CSARRGSGSISRYNEQFF
d_gene: TRBD2
abundance: once
v_gene: TRBV20-1
j_gene: TRBJ2-1

CDR3nt: TGCAGCGTTGAAAAGGCAGGGAGGAGGAATACTGAAGCTTTCTTT
CDR3aa: CSVEKAGRRNTEAFF
d_gene: -
abundance: -
v_gene: TRBV29-1
j_gene: TRBJ1-1

CDR3nt: TGCAGCGTTGAACTAGGGACAAAGGCCACCTGGGAGCTGTTTTTT
CDR3aa: CSVELGTKATWELFF
d_gene: -
abundance: -
v_gene: TRBV29-1
j_gene: TRBJ2-2

CDR3nt: TGTGCCAGCAGTCTCCCGGGACTACACAATGAGCAGTTCTTC
CDR3aa: CASSLPGLHNEQFF
d_gene: TRBD2
abundance: -
v_gene: TRBV27
j_gene: TRBJ2-1

CDR3nt: TGCAGTGCTAGAACTCCAGGGGGCCACGAGCAGTACTTC
CDR3aa: CSARTPGGHEQYF
d_gene: TRBD1
abundance: few
v_gene: TRBV20-1
j_gene: TRBJ2-7

CDR3nt: TGCAGTGCTAGAGATCCCGCCGGGACTAGCCCCTACAATGAGCAGTTCTTC
CDR3aa: CSARDPAGTSPYNEQFF
d_gene: TRBD2
abundance: few
v_gene: TRBV20-1
j_gene: TRBJ2-1

CDR3nt: TGTGCCACCAGTGATTTCTGGGCGGGGGACCAGACCCAGTACTTC
CDR3aa: CATSDFWAGDQTQYF
d_gene: TRBD2
abundance: many
v_gene: TRBV24-1
j_gene: TRBJ2-5

CDR3nt: TGCGCCAGCAGCCAAGGTGACCAAGAGACCCAGTACTTC
CDR3aa: CASSQGDQETQYF
d_gene: -
abundance: few
v_gene: TRBV4-3
j_gene: TRBJ2-5